This TCR beta chain was identified during a study of blood T cell repertoires in COVID-19. Study details: Samples taken during acute and convalescent COVID-19 were collected in the United States, Italy and Spain. The cDNA or gDNA used as material had been derived from T cells, B-cell-depleted T cells, or PBMCs.

Authors' data handling: Nucleated cell counts were estimated from reference gene primer amplification. Clones were sequenced by immunoSEQ multiplex PCR, and TCRdb holds only the in-frame ones, with some missing. V and J calls and clone size come straight from that table; D and trimming were deduced from the DNA. Here the sample spans under 200,000 clones, approximately 90% being singletons. This clone has ten or more counts. This receptor was taken from a woman aged 55 to 70 who had recovered from COVID-19. Sequences were obtained from peripheral blood.

The CDR3 DNA follows: TGTGCCAGTAGCCTTCCGGGACACGGCAATCAGCCCCAGCATTTT. Protein product: CASSLPGHGNQPQHF. This chain links TRBV19 with TRBJ1-5; D is possibly TRBD1 (6 bases). Trimming shortened V by 6 bases and J by 2 bases, and 14 bases separated the two germline ends. The CDR3 is 15 amino acids. CDR1 and CDR2 (germline): LNHDA, SQIVND (reference sequence).